The present T cell receptor (beta chain) was sequenced within a study of cytomegalovirus exposure and HLA in healthy donors. Sequencing was performed with immunoSEQ multiplex PCR; in TCRdb, only in-frame clones are kept and a portion is missing. The table has approximately 160,000 clones, about 89% seen once. Germline CDR1 and CDR2: SGHRS and YFSETQ. Trimming took 2 bases from V and 1 from J, leaving 6 bases between them. The CDR3 is 13 residues long. Study-level results: Most TCR sequences proved rare, with some public TCRs found in many donors. In the 120 or so validation repertoires, under 95% of cluster scores exceeded 0, per a later analysis. Reports showed the classifier diagnosing cytomegalovirus status with high specificity and sensitivity.

This clone was observed a few times. The antigen is unknown. The genes are TRBV5-1 and TRBJ1-1; the D is unclear. Source material: PBMCs. The receptor was derived from a woman aged 18-30 years in good health and CMV-seropositive. CDR3 residues: CASSLIQNTEAFF. Here the CDR3 DNA reads TGCGCCAGCAGCTTAATCCAGAACACTGAAGCTTTCTTT.